A single TCR beta chain is shown here with its context. Its specificity is not known. The sample belongs to a study of early T cells in non-severe SARS-CoV-2 infection. Germline V gene data show CDR1 as SGHTA and CDR2 as FQGTGA. There are 12 residues in the CDR3. Trimming stripped 1 base from V and 12 bases from J, with 7 bases between. Tagging with unique molecular identifiers was applied to individual cDNA molecules. TCRdb re-called the 5' RACE reads through MiXCR, storing one row per CDR3 protein. The sample has tens of thousands of distinct CDR3 sequences, roughly a sixth seen once. General study points: Comparison of clonotypes with VDJdb favored anti-spike CD8 responses while missing private and CD4 specificities.

The sequence was obtained from an adult who was a healthcare worker with PCR-confirmed SARS-CoV-2 infection or an uninfected control (not recorded which). The chain uses TRBV7-3 and TRBJ1-6; no clear D gene. The sample taken for sequencing was whole blood. The CDR3 DNA is TGTGCCAGCAGCTTAAGTGTGGGACCCCTCCACTTT. This codes for CASSLSVGPLHF.